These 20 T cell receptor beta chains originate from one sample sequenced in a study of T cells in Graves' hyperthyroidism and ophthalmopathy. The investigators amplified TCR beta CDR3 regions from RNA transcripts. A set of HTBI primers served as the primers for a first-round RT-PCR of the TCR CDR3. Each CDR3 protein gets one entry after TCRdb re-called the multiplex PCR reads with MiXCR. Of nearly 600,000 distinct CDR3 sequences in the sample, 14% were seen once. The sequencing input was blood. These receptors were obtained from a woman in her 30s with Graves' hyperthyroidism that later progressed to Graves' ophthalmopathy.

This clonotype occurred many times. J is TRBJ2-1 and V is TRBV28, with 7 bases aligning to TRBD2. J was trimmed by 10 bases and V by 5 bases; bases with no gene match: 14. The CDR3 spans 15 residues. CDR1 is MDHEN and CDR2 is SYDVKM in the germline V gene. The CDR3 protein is CASSGLGAGNVEQFF. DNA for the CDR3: TGTGCCAGCAGTGGATTGGGAGCGGGAAATGTCGAGCAGTTCTTC.

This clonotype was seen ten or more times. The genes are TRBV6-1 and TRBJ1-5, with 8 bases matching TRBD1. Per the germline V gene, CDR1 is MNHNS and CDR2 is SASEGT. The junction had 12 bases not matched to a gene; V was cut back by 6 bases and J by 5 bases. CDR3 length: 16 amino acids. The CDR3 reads CASRFQGRGRYQPQHF. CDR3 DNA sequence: TGTGCCAGCAGGTTCCAGGGCAGGGGGCGGTATCAGCCCCAGCATTTT.

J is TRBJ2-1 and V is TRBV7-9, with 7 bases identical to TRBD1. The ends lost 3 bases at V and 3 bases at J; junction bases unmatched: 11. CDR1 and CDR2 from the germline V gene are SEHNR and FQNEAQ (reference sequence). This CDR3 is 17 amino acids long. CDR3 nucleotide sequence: TGTGCCAGCAGCTTTACCGCGGACAGGAGATACTACAATGAGCAGTTCTTC. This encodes CASSFTADRRYYNEQFF.

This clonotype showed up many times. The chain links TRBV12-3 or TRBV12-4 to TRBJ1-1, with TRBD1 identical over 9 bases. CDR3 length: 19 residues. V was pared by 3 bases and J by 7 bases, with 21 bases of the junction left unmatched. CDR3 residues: CASSFRKTGTGSGKVEAFF. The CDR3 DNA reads TGTGCCAGCAGTTTTCGAAAGACCGGGACAGGGTCTGGGAAGGTTGAAGCTTTCTTT.

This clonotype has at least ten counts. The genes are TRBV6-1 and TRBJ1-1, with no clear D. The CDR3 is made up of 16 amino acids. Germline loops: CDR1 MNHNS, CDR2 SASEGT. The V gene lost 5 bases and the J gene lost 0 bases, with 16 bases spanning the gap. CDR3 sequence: CASSRRGVIMNTEAFF. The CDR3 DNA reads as TGTGCCAGCAGTCGGCGGGGAGTTATTATGAACACTGAAGCTTTCTTT.

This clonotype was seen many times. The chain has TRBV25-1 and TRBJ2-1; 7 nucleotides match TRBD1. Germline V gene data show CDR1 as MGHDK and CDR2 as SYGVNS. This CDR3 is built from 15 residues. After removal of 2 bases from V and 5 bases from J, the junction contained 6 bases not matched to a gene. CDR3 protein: CASSEGRGIHNEQFF. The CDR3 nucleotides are TGTGCCAGCAGTGAAGGCAGGGGGATCCACAATGAGCAGTTCTTC.

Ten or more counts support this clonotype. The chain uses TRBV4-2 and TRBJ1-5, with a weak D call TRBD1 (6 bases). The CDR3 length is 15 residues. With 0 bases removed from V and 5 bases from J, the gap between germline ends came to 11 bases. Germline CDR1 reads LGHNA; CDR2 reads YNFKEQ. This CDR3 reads CASSQDAGADQPQHF. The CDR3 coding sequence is TGTGCCAGCAGCCAAGATGCAGGGGCAGATCAGCCCCAGCATTTT.

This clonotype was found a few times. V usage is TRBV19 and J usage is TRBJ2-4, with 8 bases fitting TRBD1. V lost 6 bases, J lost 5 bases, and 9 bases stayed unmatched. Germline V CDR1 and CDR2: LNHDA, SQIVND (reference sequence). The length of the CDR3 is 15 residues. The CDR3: CASRAQGQVQNIQYF. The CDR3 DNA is TGTGCCAGTAGAGCCCAGGGACAGGTTCAAAACATTCAGTACTTC. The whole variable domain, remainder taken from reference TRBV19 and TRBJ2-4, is DGGITQSPKYLFRKEGQNVTLSCEQNLNHDAMYWYRQDPGQGLRLIYYSQIVNDFQKGDIAEGYSVSREKKESFPLTVTSAQKNPTAFYLCASRAQGQVQNIQYFGAGTRLSVL.

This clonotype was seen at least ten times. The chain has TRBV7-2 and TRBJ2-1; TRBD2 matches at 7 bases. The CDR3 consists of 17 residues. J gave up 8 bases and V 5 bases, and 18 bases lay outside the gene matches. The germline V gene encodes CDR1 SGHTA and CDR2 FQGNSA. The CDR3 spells CASSVWGAGRGKDEQFF. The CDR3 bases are TGTGCCAGCAGCGTTTGGGGAGCGGGACGGGGGAAGGATGAGCAGTTCTTC.

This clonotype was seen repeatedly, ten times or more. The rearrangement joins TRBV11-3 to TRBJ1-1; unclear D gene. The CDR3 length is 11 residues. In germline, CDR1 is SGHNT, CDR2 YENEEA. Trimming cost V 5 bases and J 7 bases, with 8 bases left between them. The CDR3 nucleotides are TGTGCCAGCAGCCCCCTATTTGAAGCTTTCTTT. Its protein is CASSPLFEAFF.

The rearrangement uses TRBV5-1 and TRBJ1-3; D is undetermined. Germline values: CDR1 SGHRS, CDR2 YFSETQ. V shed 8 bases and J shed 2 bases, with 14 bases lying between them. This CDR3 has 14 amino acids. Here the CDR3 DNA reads TGCGCCAGTCGAATGGAGGGCCCTGGAAACACCATATATTTT. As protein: CASRMEGPGNTIYF.

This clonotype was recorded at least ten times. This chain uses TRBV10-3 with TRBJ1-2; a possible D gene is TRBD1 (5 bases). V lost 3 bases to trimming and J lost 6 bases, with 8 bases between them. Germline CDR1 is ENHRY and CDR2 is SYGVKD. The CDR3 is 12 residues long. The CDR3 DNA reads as TGTGCCATCAGTGACGGGGGTGATGGCTACACCTTC. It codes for CAISDGGDGYTF.

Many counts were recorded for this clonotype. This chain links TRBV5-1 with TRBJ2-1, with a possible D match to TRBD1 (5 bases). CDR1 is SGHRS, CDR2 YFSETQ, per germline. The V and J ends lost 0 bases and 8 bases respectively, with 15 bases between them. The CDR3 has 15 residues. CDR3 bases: TGCGCCAGCAGCTTGGTTTACAGGTCAAGCGATGAGCAGTTCTTC. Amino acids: CASSLVYRSSDEQFF.

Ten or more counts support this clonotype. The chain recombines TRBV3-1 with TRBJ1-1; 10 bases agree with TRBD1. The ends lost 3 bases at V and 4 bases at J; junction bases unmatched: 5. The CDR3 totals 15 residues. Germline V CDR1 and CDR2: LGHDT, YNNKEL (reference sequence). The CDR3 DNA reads TGTGCCAGCAGCCAGGGACAGGGGATTGGCACTGAAGCTTTCTTT. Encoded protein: CASSQGQGIGTEAFF.

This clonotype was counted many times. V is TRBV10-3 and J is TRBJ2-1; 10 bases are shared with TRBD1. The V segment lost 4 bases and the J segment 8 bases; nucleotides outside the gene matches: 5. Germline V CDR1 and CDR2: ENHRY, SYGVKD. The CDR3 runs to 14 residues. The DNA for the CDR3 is TGTGCCATCAGTGGAGGACAGGGGGTCGATGAGCAGTTCTTC. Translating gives CAISGGQGVDEQFF.

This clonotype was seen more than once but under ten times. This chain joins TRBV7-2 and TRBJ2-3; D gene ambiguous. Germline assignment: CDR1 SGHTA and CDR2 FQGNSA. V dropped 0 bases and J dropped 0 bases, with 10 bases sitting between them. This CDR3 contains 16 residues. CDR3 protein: CASSLASTQSTDTQYF. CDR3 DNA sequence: TGTGCCAGCAGCTTAGCGTCTACTCAAAGCACAGATACGCAGTATTTT.

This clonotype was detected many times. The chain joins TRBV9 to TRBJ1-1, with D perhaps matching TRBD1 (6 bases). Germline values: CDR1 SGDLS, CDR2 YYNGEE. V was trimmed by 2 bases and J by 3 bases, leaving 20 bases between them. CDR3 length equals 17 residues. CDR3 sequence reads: CASSVKPRGSVDTEAFF. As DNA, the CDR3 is TGTGCCAGCAGCGTGAAACCTAGGGGGTCGGTGGACACTGAAGCTTTCTTT.

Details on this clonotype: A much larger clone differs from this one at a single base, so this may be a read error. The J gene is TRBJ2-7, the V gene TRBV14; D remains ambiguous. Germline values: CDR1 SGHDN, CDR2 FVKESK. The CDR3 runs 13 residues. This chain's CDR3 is CASSQRVSHEQYF. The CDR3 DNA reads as TGTGCCAGCAGCCAACGGGTCTCCCACGAGCAGTACTTC. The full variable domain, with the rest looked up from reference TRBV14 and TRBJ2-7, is EAGVTQFPSHSVIEKGQTVTLRCDPISGHDNLYWYRRVMGKEIKFLLHFVKESKQDESGMPNNRFLAERTGGTYSTLKVQPAELEDSGVYFCASSQRVSHEQYFGPGTRLTVT.

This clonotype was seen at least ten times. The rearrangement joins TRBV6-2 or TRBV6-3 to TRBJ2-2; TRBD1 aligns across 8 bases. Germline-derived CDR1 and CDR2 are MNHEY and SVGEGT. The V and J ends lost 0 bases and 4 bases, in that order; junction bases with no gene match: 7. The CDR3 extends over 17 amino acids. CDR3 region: CASSYSTQGASTGELFF. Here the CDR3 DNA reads TGTGCCAGCAGTTACTCGACTCAGGGGGCTTCCACCGGGGAGCTGTTTTTT.

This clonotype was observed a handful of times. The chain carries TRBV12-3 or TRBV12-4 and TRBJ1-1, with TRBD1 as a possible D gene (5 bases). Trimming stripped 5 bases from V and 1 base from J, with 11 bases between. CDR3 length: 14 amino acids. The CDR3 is CASSTRDPNTEAFF. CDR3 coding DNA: TGTGCCAGCAGTACCCGGGACCCGAACACTGAAGCTTTCTTT.